These 13 T cell receptor beta chains originate from one sample sequenced in a study of CD8 T cells in ankylosing spondylitis. General study findings and limits: Apparently characteristic of ankylosing spondylitis blood was a TCR beta motif (roughly eight highly homologous variants).

These receptors are not linked to any known antigen. TCRdb passed the 5' RACE reads through MiXCR, listing each CDR3 protein once. The sample contains 250,000 to 350,000 distinct CDR3 sequences, less than 9.5% of which appear only once. Sequencing was performed on blood, either unsorted or a sorted T cell fraction (not recorded which). All receptors derive from a male donor with ankylosing spondylitis.

V usage is TRBV5-1 and J usage is TRBJ2-1, with TRBD2 identical over 9 bases. Trimming cost V 1 base and J 3 bases; bases outside gene matches: 2. From germline, CDR1 is SGHRS and CDR2 YFSETQ. CDR3 size: 15 residues. The CDR3 loop is CASSLSSGNYNEQFF. For the CDR3, the DNA is TGCGCCAGCAGCTTGTCTAGCGGGAACTACAATGAGCAGTTCTTC.

The chain is built from TRBV18 and TRBJ2-3; 9 nucleotides match TRBD2. The V and J ends lost 2 bases and 4 bases, in that order; junction bases with no gene match: 4. Germline CDR1 and CDR2: KGHSH and LQKENI. The CDR3 runs 15 residues. CDR3 region: CASSPLAGVSDTQYF. CDR3 in DNA: TGTGCCAGCTCACCATTAGCGGGAGTATCAGATACGCAGTATTTT. Variable domain in full (rest from reference TRBV18 and TRBJ2-3): NAGVMQNPRHLVRRRGQEARLRCSPMKGHSHVYWYRQLPEEGLKFMVYLQKENIIDESGMPKERFSAEFPKEGPSILRIQQVVRGDSAAYFCASSPLAGVSDTQYFGPGTRLTVL.

This clonotype was picked up a small number of times. The chain couples TRBV27 to TRBJ1-1; D remains unclear. From germline, CDR1 is MNHEY and CDR2 SMNVEV (reference sequence). V lost 6 bases to trimming and J lost 5 bases, with 13 bases between them. The CDR3 is 13 residues long. The CDR3 spells CASRNLVGTEAFF. CDR3 DNA: TGTGCCAGCAGAAACCTGGTTGGGACTGAAGCTTTCTTT.

This clonotype has more than one count but fewer than ten. V is TRBV6-5 and J is TRBJ2-5; D is unresolved. Germline CDR1 and CDR2: MNHEY and SVGAGI. There are 17 residues in the CDR3. Trimming stripped 0 bases from V and 5 bases from J, with 19 bases between. The CDR3 sequence: CASSYSSRAGVAETQYF. CDR3 bases: TGTGCCAGCAGTTACTCGAGCCGAGCTGGGGTTGCGGAGACCCAGTACTTC.

This clonotype was counted only a few times. The chain has TRBV7-3 and TRBJ2-2, with TRBD2 matching 8 bases. Trimming at V came to 2 bases and at J to 4 bases, leaving 9 bases not matched to a gene. Germline loops: CDR1 SGHTA, CDR2 FQGTGA. This CDR3 comprises 17 residues. CDR3 amino acids: CASSLVAGTPGTGELFF. In nucleotides, the CDR3 is TGTGCCAGCAGCTTAGTAGCGGGAACCCCGGGCACCGGGGAGCTGTTTTTT.

Ten or more counts support this clonotype. This chain uses TRBV5-1 with TRBJ2-7; possibly TRBD1 or TRBD2 for D (5 bases each). The V gene lost 2 bases and the J gene lost 7 bases, with 10 bases spanning the gap. The CDR3 has 12 amino acids. Per germline, CDR1 SGHRS and CDR2 YFSETQ. The CDR3 protein is CASSFQGVEQYF. In nucleotides, the CDR3 is TGCGCCAGCAGCTTCCAGGGAGTTGAGCAGTACTTC.

This clonotype occurred a few times. The chain couples TRBV7-8 to TRBJ1-1; no firm D call. CDR1 and CDR2 (germline): SGHVS, FQNEAQ. There are 13 residues in the CDR3. Trimming cost V 5 bases and J 9 bases, with 16 bases left between them. The CDR3 sequence: CASSHDKSGKAFF. The CDR3 region has the DNA TGTGCCAGCAGCCACGATAAATCGGGGAAAGCTTTCTTT.

V is TRBV30 and J is TRBJ1-3; D gene unclear. Per the germline V gene, CDR1 is GTSNPN and CDR2 is SVGIG (reference sequence). CDR3 length: 13 amino acids. The ends were cut back, 0 bases at V and 4 bases at J, with 7 bases in the middle. Here the CDR3 reads CAWSVLAGNTIYF. DNA of the CDR3: TGTGCCTGGAGTGTACTAGCGGGAAACACCATATATTTT.

This chain connects TRBV20-1 to TRBJ2-7, with D hard to call. Germline loops: CDR1 DFQATT, CDR2 SNEGSKA (reference sequence). The length of the CDR3 is 15 residues. Trimming took off 1 base at V and 1 base at J, with 14 bases between the two ends. Here the CDR3 reads CSARGEGERSYEQYF. For the CDR3, the DNA is TGCAGTGCTAGAGGTGAAGGTGAGCGATCCTACGAGCAGTACTTC.

This clonotype was observed many times. The chain recombines TRBV29-1 with TRBJ2-1; 10 bases match TRBD2. V shed 3 bases, J shed 9 bases, and the junction held 5 bases outside the gene matches. Germline CDR1 and CDR2: SQVTM and ANQGSEA. The length of the CDR3 is 13 residues. Written as DNA, the CDR3 is TGCAGCGTTGACCTAGCGGGAGTGAGTGAGCAGTTCTTC. It yields the protein CSVDLAGVSEQFF.

CDR3: CASGLPGLVNNEQFF. The CDR3 region has the DNA TGTGCCAGCGGACTCCCGGGACTAGTAAACAATGAGCAGTTCTTC. The chain is built from TRBV7-2 and TRBJ2-1; the match to TRBD2 covers 8 bases. Looked up from germline, CDR1 is SGHTA and CDR2 is FQGNSA. The length of the CDR3 is 15 residues. V lost 8 bases, J lost 5 bases, and 11 bases stayed unmatched.

The rearrangement joins TRBV5-1 to TRBJ2-2, with no clear D. Germline V CDR1 and CDR2: SGHRS, YFSETQ. This CDR3 is 16 amino acids long. V was pared by 1 base and J by 0 bases, with 10 bases between. Here the CDR3 DNA reads TGCGCCAGCAGCTTGTTCTTTCTATCGAACACCGGGGAGCTGTTTTTT. Residues: CASSLFFLSNTGELFF. Filled out from reference TRBV5-1 and TRBJ2-2, the complete variable domain reads KAGVTQTPRYLIKTRGQQVTLSCSPISGHRSVSWYQQTPGQGLQFLFEYFSETQRNKGNFPGRFSGRQFSNSRSEMNVSTLELGDSALYLCASSLFFLSNTGELFFGEGSRLTVL.

The rearrangement links TRBV12-3 or TRBV12-4 to TRBJ2-1, with D maybe TRBD2 (6 bases). Trimming left V 5 bases short and J 2 bases short, with 13 bases between. CDR3 size: 15 residues. This CDR3 reads CASSDTSSAYNEQFF. CDR3 in DNA: TGTGCCAGCAGTGACACTAGCTCGGCCTACAATGAGCAGTTCTTC.